The 14 T cell receptor beta chains given below trace back to one sample, sequenced in a study of T cell responses to AZD1222 COVID-19 vaccine. Measured with immunoSEQ multiplex PCR; TCRdb has only the in-frame clones, and not every one. This table has 250,000 to 300,000 clones, about 94% appearing once. The material sequenced was peripheral blood, taken 28 days after the second AZD1222 dose. The source of these receptors is an adult who received the AZD1222 COVID-19 vaccine.

The chain recombines TRBV29-1 with TRBJ2-7; TRBD1 agrees at 7 bases. Looked up from germline, CDR1 is SQVTM and CDR2 is ANQGSEA. There are 15 residues in the CDR3. The V gene end was trimmed by 0 bases and the J gene end by 1 base; junction bases not matched to a gene: 6. The CDR3 region has the DNA TGCAGCGTTGAAGATAGGACAGGTCCTTCCTACGAGCAGTACTTC. It translates to CSVEDRTGPSYEQYF.

A word on this clone: Within the sample, other DNA sequences also encode this same CDR3. The chain combines TRBV6-5 with TRBJ1-2; no clear D gene. V was shortened by 4 bases and J by 8 bases, with 11 bases between the two germline ends. The CDR3 sequence is 12 residues long. Germline V gives CDR1 MNHEY, CDR2 SVGAGI. The chain's CDR3 is CASSSAGEGYTF. In DNA form, the CDR3 reads TGTGCCAGCAGTTCCGCCGGGGAGGGCTACACCTTC.

The chain links TRBV28 to TRBJ1-5; perhaps TRBD1 as D (5 bases). V dropped 7 bases and J dropped 3 bases, with 16 bases sitting between them. CDR3 length equals 15 residues. Germline CDR1 reads MDHEN; CDR2 reads SYDVKM. CDR3 amino acids: CASTGAGSSNQPQHF. CDR3 DNA: TGTGCCAGCACTGGGGCCGGGTCGTCCAATCAGCCCCAGCATTTT.

The genes are TRBV3-1 (or the pseudogene TRBV3-2) and TRBJ2-7; possible D gene TRBD1, 5 bases. Germline V CDR1 and CDR2: LGHDT, YNNKEL (reference sequence). This CDR3 spans 16 amino acids. Trimming removed 1 base at V and 1 base at J, with 14 bases between. The CDR3 protein is CASSQAGDSKSYEQYF. In DNA, the CDR3 is TGTGCCAGCAGCCAAGCAGGAGACAGCAAATCCTACGAGCAGTACTTC.

This chain links TRBV28 with TRBJ2-3, with D possibly being TRBD1 (5 bases). The germline CDR1 and CDR2 sequences are MDHEN and SYDVKM. The CDR3 loop spans 12 amino acids. The V end was cut by 10 bases, the J end by 1 base, with 9 bases between. CDR3 bases: TGTGCCACCCAACAGGGCACAGATACGCAGTATTTT. Encoded protein: CATQQGTDTQYF.

The J gene is TRBJ2-5, the V gene TRBV7-2, with no clear D. Looked up from germline, CDR1 is SGHTA and CDR2 is FQGNSA. The CDR3 runs 13 residues. V was shortened by 5 bases and J by 2 bases, with 9 bases between the two germline ends. DNA of the CDR3: TGTGCCAGCAGCATAGGGATACAAGAGACCCAGTACTTC. Residues: CASSIGIQETQYF.

The V call is TRBV28, the J call TRBJ1-1; D not certain. The germline V and J ends were trimmed by 1 base and 1 base, with 7 bases remaining between them. Germline V CDR1 and CDR2: MDHEN, SYDVKM. The CDR3 has 14 amino acids. In DNA form, the CDR3 reads TGTGCCAGCAGTTTATTACGGAGGAACACTGAAGCTTTCTTT. Translated, it gives CASSLLRRNTEAFF.

The chain combines TRBV6-5 with TRBJ2-7, with D possibly TRBD2 on 6 matching bases. Germline lookup yields CDR1 MNHEY and CDR2 SVGAGI. Between the trimmed V and J ends, which lost 7 bases and 0 bases, there was a span of 13 bases. This CDR3 spans 14 amino acids. The CDR3 nucleotides read TGTGCCAGCAATACCGGGACTCCCTCCTACGAGCAGTACTTC. Translation: CASNTGTPSYEQYF.

V usage is TRBV30 and J usage is TRBJ2-2, with 9 bases that match TRBD1. The CDR3 runs to 12 residues. J lost 6 bases, V lost 8 bases, and 4 bases had no gene match. Germline loops: CDR1 GTSNPN, CDR2 SVGIG (reference sequence). The CDR3 coding sequence is TGTGCCGGTACAGGGGGCTCCGGGGAGCTGTTTTTT. Its translation: CAGTGGSGELFF.

The chain joins TRBV20-1 to TRBJ2-2, with 7 positions matching TRBD2. CDR1 is DFQATT, CDR2 SNEGSKA, per germline (reference sequence). The ends lost 3 bases at V and 0 bases at J; junction bases unmatched: 4. This CDR3 comprises 15 residues. CDR3 DNA: TGCAGTGCTAGTAGAGCGGGGACGAACACCGGGGAGCTGTTTTTT. Its translation is CSASRAGTNTGELFF.

V and J are TRBV28 and TRBJ2-7, with a tentative D call TRBD1 (5 bases). The CDR3 has 13 residues. Germline values: CDR1 MDHEN, CDR2 SYDVKM. Deletions cut 8 bases from V and 10 bases from J, with 21 bases between. The CDR3 region is CASHKGHGTEQYF. CDR3 nucleotides: TGTGCCAGCCATAAGGGGCATGGCACCGAACAGTACTTC.

The rearrangement uses TRBV6-1 and TRBJ2-3; tentatively, D is TRBD2 (6 bases). The CDR3 covers 15 residues. Germline CDR1 is MNHNS and CDR2 is SASEGT. Trimming cost V 3 bases and J 6 bases, with 16 bases left between them. The CDR3 DNA reads TGTGCCAGCAGTGATATCGGGAGTCCCGCTGATACGCAGTATTTT. Amino acid sequence: CASSDIGSPADTQYF.

The chain uses TRBV19 and TRBJ1-5; TRBD1 aligns across 10 bases. The CDR3 runs to 15 residues. Germline values: CDR1 LNHDA, CDR2 SQIVND (reference sequence). With 5 bases clipped from V and 5 bases from J, the junction kept 6 bases outside the gene matches. The CDR3: CASSETGGEDQPQHF. For the CDR3, the DNA is TGTGCCAGTAGTGAGACAGGGGGCGAGGATCAGCCCCAGCATTTT.

The chain combines TRBV7-2 with TRBJ2-7; D is ambiguous. CDR3 size: 13 residues. Per germline, CDR1 SGHTA and CDR2 FQGNSA. V gave up 5 bases and J gave up 0 bases, with 8 bases separating them. The CDR3 protein is CASSRLVSYEQYF. CDR3 in DNA: TGTGCCAGCAGCCGCTTAGTCTCCTACGAGCAGTACTTC.